Below, 29 T cell receptor beta chains from the same sample are listed, as sequenced in a study of T cell responses to AZD1222 COVID-19 vaccine (dated by TCRdb to the early 2020s). Read against the paper, the sample's time point label means: about 28 days (+/-7) after the second vaccine dose. The treatment or condition label, as the study defines it: meningococcal conjugate vaccine given as trial control. Library creation used the immunoSEQ multiplex PCR assay. TCRdb's version of the immuneACCESS table is confined to in-frame rearrangements and falls short of the full clone set. An unresolved V gene accounts for under half of the shortfall where checked; the remainder is of unknown origin. The sample table holds 75,000 to 85,000 clones, of which 65% to 80% were seen once. 25% to 30% of the sample is in the top ten clones. The sample in question was peripheral blood, obtained 28 days after the second dose of the MenACWY control vaccine. These receptors were taken from an adult who received the MenACWY meningococcal vaccine as a control.

Details on this clone: At one end the junction does not follow the germline gene, possibly because of a read error. The chain combines TRBV7-7 with TRBJ2-5; D gene unclear. The CDR3 is made up of 14 amino acids. From germline, CDR1 is SSHAT and CDR2 FNYEAQ (reference sequence). CDR3 sequence (DNA): TGTGCTAGCAGCTTAAGGCCTGATGGGGAGACCCAGTACTTC. Its protein product is CASSLRPDGETQYF.

The chain joins TRBV2 to TRBJ1-1, with D uncertain. The germline CDR1 and CDR2 sequences are SNHLY and FYNNEI. CDR3 size: 13 residues. V was trimmed by 7 bases and J by 4 bases, leaving 13 bases between them. CDR3 loop: CASKARRGTEAFF. The CDR3, as DNA: TGTGCCAGCAAGGCGCGAAGAGGCACTGAAGCTTTCTTT.

The J gene is TRBJ2-7, the V gene TRBV2, with D perhaps matching TRBD2 (6 bases). The CDR3 loop spans 13 amino acids. CDR1 and CDR2 (germline): SNHLY, FYNNEI. V dropped 7 bases and J dropped 3 bases, with 13 bases sitting between them. Here the CDR3 DNA reads TGTGCCAGCACGAGGACGGGGGACTACGAGCAGTACTTC. This codes for CASTRTGDYEQYF.

The chain joins TRBV2 to TRBJ1-6; D not certain. Germline CDR1 SNHLY, CDR2 FYNNEI. The CDR3 is 14 residues long. With 10 bases removed from V and 9 bases from J, the gap between germline ends came to 19 bases. The CDR3 loop reads CATRPEIGISPLHF. The CDR3 DNA sequence: TGTGCCACCCGGCCGGAAATAGGCATTTCACCCCTCCACTTT.

V and J are TRBV3-1 (or the pseudogene TRBV3-2) and TRBJ2-1, with a possible D match to TRBD2 (5 bases). Germline CDR1 LGHDT, CDR2 YNNKEL (reference sequence). This CDR3 comprises 14 residues. V shed 3 bases and J shed 6 bases, with 12 bases lying between them. CDR3 protein: CASSQADWGNEQFF. The CDR3 DNA reads as TGTGCCAGCAGCCAGGCGGACTGGGGCAATGAGCAGTTCTTC.

The chain is built from TRBV28 and TRBJ2-2, with D possibly TRBD2 on 6 matching bases. Trimming pared 6 bases from V and 7 bases from J, leaving 12 bases between. The CDR3 covers 13 residues. CDR1 MDHEN and CDR2 SYDVKM come from the germline V gene. The CDR3, as DNA: TGTGCCAGCAGCTCTGGACTACACGGGGAGCTGTTTTTT. Translating gives CASSSGLHGELFF. Full variable domain (missing parts from reference TRBV28 and TRBJ2-2): DVKVTQSSRYLVKRTGEKVFLECVQDMDHENMFWYRQDPGLGLRLIYFSYDVKMKEKGDIPEGYSVSREKKERFSLILESASTNQTSMYLCASSSGLHGELFFGEGSRLTVL.

This rearrangement joins TRBV7-2 to TRBJ2-3; TRBD2 matches 7 bases. V shed 0 bases, J shed 0 bases, and the junction held 3 bases outside the gene matches. The CDR3 runs 16 residues. Per germline, CDR1 SGHTA and CDR2 FQGNSA. CDR3 DNA sequence: TGTGCCAGCAGCTTAGCGGGGGGGTGGAGCACAGATACGCAGTATTTT. It specifies CASSLAGGWSTDTQYF.

This clone was observed a few times. This chain uses TRBV10-1 with TRBJ2-1; 7 bases are shared with TRBD1. V lost 5 bases to trimming and J lost 10 bases; unmatched junction nucleotides: 8. The germline V gene has CDR1 WNHNN and CDR2 SYGVQD (reference sequence). This CDR3 is built from 13 residues. The CDR3 nucleotides read TGCGCCAGCAGTCTTGGACAGGCCGGGGAGCAGTTCTTC. Translated: CASSLGQAGEQFF.

This clone was seen only once. The chain couples TRBV19 to TRBJ2-3; D could derive from TRBD1 or TRBD2 (7 bases each). Trimming took off 9 bases at V and 2 bases at J, with 12 bases between the two ends. The CDR3 contains 13 residues. The germline gives CDR1 LNHDA, CDR2 SQIVND (reference sequence). CDR3 nucleotide sequence: TGTGCCAGCCAGGGGGGGTTCACAGATACGCAGTATTTT. Encoded protein: CASQGGFTDTQYF.

The V and J genes are TRBV6-5 and TRBJ1-1; D gene unclear. Germline V CDR1 and CDR2: MNHEY, SVGAGI. CDR3 length: 15 amino acids. V was clipped by 0 bases and J by 4 bases, with 12 bases between them. The CDR3 region is CASSYSTGRGTEAFF. The CDR3 DNA is TGTGCCAGCAGTTACTCGACTGGGCGGGGCACTGAAGCTTTCTTT.

The chain joins TRBV28 to TRBJ1-1; D is undetermined. The CDR3 has 12 amino acids. V lost 8 bases to trimming and J lost 0 bases, with 7 bases between them. Germline CDR1 is MDHEN and CDR2 is SYDVKM. In DNA form, the CDR3 reads TGTGCCAGCCAAACCATGAACACTGAAGCTTTCTTT. Protein product: CASQTMNTEAFF.

CDR3 DNA sequence: TGTGCCAGCAGTAGTGGGATTGCGCAGTATTTT. Encoded protein: CASSSGIAQYF. The gene calls are TRBV9 and TRBJ2-3; D gene uncertain. Per germline, CDR1 SGDLS and CDR2 YYNGEE. Trimming took off 5 bases at V and 10 bases at J, with 11 bases between the two ends. This CDR3 is built from 11 residues.

This clone was recorded once. DNA of the CDR3: TGTGCCAGCAGCTTTATAATCGGGGGGTACGAGCAGTACTTC. Protein: CASSFIIGGYEQYF. This chain uses TRBV5-6 with TRBJ2-7; 7 bases agree with TRBD2. The J segment lost 4 bases and the V segment lost 2 bases, leaving 6 bases of the junction unmatched. CDR1 and CDR2 (germline): SGHDT, YYEEEE. This CDR3 spans 14 amino acids.

The rearrangement joins TRBV28 to TRBJ2-7; 7 nucleotides align to TRBD1. The CDR3 totals 16 residues. The ends lost 5 bases at V and 1 base at J; junction bases unmatched: 11. Germline CDR1 is MDHEN and CDR2 is SYDVKM. This chain's CDR3 is CASSPVPQGSSYEQYF. DNA of the CDR3: TGTGCCAGCAGTCCCGTCCCACAGGGGAGTTCCTACGAGCAGTACTTC.

This chain joins TRBV5-4 and TRBJ2-1; maybe TRBD2 (5 bases). CDR1 and CDR2 (germline): SGHNT, YYREEE (reference sequence). This CDR3 is 13 amino acids long. Trimming took off 0 bases at V and 6 bases at J, with 7 bases between the two ends. The CDR3 bases are TGTGCCAGCAGCTTGGTGGGAGTCAATGAGCAGTTCTTC. Protein product: CASSLVGVNEQFF.

This clone showed up just once. This sequence joins TRBV9 and TRBJ2-1; D gene unclear. From germline, CDR1 is SGDLS and CDR2 YYNGEE. CDR3 length: 13 amino acids. With 0 bases removed from V and 9 bases from J, the gap between germline ends came to 10 bases. In DNA form, the CDR3 reads TGTGCCAGCAGCGTAGACCTTATAGGTGAGCAGTTCTTC. Amino acids: CASSVDLIGEQFF.

V usage is TRBV2 and J usage is TRBJ1-1, with D possibly being TRBD1 (5 bases). Germline V CDR1 and CDR2: SNHLY, FYNNEI. The germline V and J ends were trimmed by 8 bases and 3 bases, with 13 bases remaining between them. There are 13 residues in the CDR3. Written as DNA, the CDR3 is TGTGCCAGCTCCCCACTGACAGACACTGAAGCTTTCTTT. It specifies CASSPLTDTEAFF.

The chain carries TRBV12-3 or TRBV12-4 and TRBJ1-6; the match to TRBD1 covers 7 bases. There are 13 residues in the CDR3. V shed 8 bases and J 8 bases; nucleotides not matched to a gene: 6. The CDR3 DNA sequence: TGTGCCAGCTCGACAGGGAAGGATTCACCCCTCCACTTT. Its translation is CASSTGKDSPLHF.

The genes are TRBV5-6 and TRBJ2-2; 7 bases are shared with TRBD2. The V gene end was trimmed by 4 bases and the J gene end by 3 bases; junction bases not matched to a gene: 9. CDR3 length: 16 residues. Germline V gives CDR1 SGHDT, CDR2 YYEEEE. CDR3 bases: TGTGCCAGCAGCGGAGCGGGACTAACCCACACCGGGGAGCTGTTTTTT. It yields the protein CASSGAGLTHTGELFF.

This clone has ten or more counts. The chain uses TRBV7-9 and TRBJ2-7; 13 nucleotides agree with TRBD2. Trimming at V came to 5 bases and at J to 6 bases, leaving 7 bases not matched to a gene. The CDR3 consists of 15 residues. The germline V gene has CDR1 SEHNR and CDR2 FQNEAQ (reference sequence). The DNA of the CDR3 is TGTGCCAGCAGCCCCGGGACTAGCGGGGCTAGCGAGCAGTACTTC. Translation: CASSPGTSGASEQYF.

The V call is TRBV19, the J call TRBJ2-1; weak D call: TRBD1 (5 bases). Germline V gene lookup returns CDR1 LNHDA and CDR2 SQIVND (reference sequence). V lost 4 bases to trimming and J lost 6 bases, with 13 bases between them. The CDR3 runs 14 residues. The CDR3 nucleotides read TGTGCCAGTAGTACCCAGGGTAGTGTCAATGAGCAGTTCTTC. It specifies CASSTQGSVNEQFF.

The chain has TRBV29-1 and TRBJ1-1; 8 bases are shared with TRBD1. The CDR3 length is 15 residues. Per the germline V gene, CDR1 is SQVTM and CDR2 is ANQGSEA. With V trimmed by 4 bases and J by 1 base, 8 bases remained unmatched. The DNA for the CDR3 is TGCAGCGTTGCGCCCGGGACAGGACCGAACACTGAAGCTTTCTTT. Amino acids: CSVAPGTGPNTEAFF.

This chain joins TRBV11-2 and TRBJ1-1; maybe TRBD1 (5 bases). Germline CDR1 reads SGHAT; CDR2 reads FQNNGV. This CDR3 is 19 amino acids long. The V gene lost 1 base and the J gene lost 1 base, with 22 bases spanning the gap. The CDR3 DNA follows: TGTGCCAGCAGCTTAGCGGCAGACAGATTATTTACCCGGAACACTGAAGCTTTCTTT. Translated, it gives CASSLAADRLFTRNTEAFF.

This clone was detected only once. The gene calls are TRBV6-2 or TRBV6-3 and TRBJ2-5; the D gene is possibly TRBD2 (5 bases). V was clipped by 5 bases and J by 5 bases, with 15 bases between them. The length of the CDR3 is 14 residues. In germline, CDR1 is MNHEY, CDR2 SVGEGT. This CDR3 reads CASSPGMGGETQYF. DNA for the CDR3: TGTGCCAGCAGTCCCGGAATGGGCGGGGAGACCCAGTACTTC.

This chain joins TRBV29-1 and TRBJ1-1; a possible D gene is TRBD1 (5 bases). CDR1 is SQVTM and CDR2 is ANQGSEA in the germline V gene. CDR3 length: 14 amino acids. The V end lost 1 base, the J end lost 8 bases, and 17 bases lay between the germline ends. DNA of the CDR3: TGCAGCGTTGAAGGGATTATGGGGGGAACCGAAGCTTTCTTT. As protein: CSVEGIMGGTEAFF. The full variable domain, its missing parts supplied by reference TRBV29-1 and TRBJ1-1, is SAVISQKPSRDICQRGTSLTIQCQVDSQVTMMFWYRQQPGQSLTLIATANQGSEATYESGFVIDKFPISRPNLTFSTLTVSNMSPEDSSIYLCSVEGIMGGTEAFFGQGTRLTVV.

This rearrangement joins TRBV6-2 or TRBV6-3 to TRBJ2-7; D call uncertain. Between the trimmed V and J ends, which lost 0 bases and 3 bases, there was a span of 12 bases. In germline, CDR1 is MNHEY, CDR2 SVGEGT. CDR3 size: 15 residues. CDR3 nucleotides: TGTGCCAGCAGTTACTCGTGGGCTTCTGACTACGAGCAGTACTTC. This codes for CASSYSWASDYEQYF.

This clone was detected once. The rearrangement links TRBV2 to TRBJ1-1; perhaps TRBD1 as D (5 bases). Trimming left V 8 bases short and J 4 bases short, with 11 bases between. This CDR3 spans 12 amino acids. In germline, CDR1 is SNHLY, CDR2 FYNNEI. The CDR3 DNA is TGTGCCAGCCCCGGGGGGGGCACTGAAGCTTTCTTT. Amino acid sequence: CASPGGGTEAFF.

This sequence joins TRBV5-1 and TRBJ2-7, with D perhaps given as TRBD1 or TRBD2 (5 bases each). The length of the CDR3 is 16 residues. Germline CDR1 SGHRS, CDR2 YFSETQ. The V gene lost 3 bases and the J gene lost 5 bases, with 21 bases spanning the gap. The CDR3 DNA reads TGCGCCAGCAGCTCAGGGCGGGCCGGTAGCAGGAACGAGCAGTACTTC. Translated: CASSSGRAGSRNEQYF.

The chain links TRBV3-1 (or the pseudogene TRBV3-2) to TRBJ2-1, with D unresolved. Trimming stripped 7 bases from V and 6 bases from J, with 13 bases between. Per the germline V gene, CDR1 is LGHDT and CDR2 is YNNKEL (reference sequence). The CDR3 runs 13 residues. As DNA, the CDR3 is TGTGCCAGCAACACGAAGGGCCGCAATGAGCAGTTCTTC. Translation gives CASNTKGRNEQFF.